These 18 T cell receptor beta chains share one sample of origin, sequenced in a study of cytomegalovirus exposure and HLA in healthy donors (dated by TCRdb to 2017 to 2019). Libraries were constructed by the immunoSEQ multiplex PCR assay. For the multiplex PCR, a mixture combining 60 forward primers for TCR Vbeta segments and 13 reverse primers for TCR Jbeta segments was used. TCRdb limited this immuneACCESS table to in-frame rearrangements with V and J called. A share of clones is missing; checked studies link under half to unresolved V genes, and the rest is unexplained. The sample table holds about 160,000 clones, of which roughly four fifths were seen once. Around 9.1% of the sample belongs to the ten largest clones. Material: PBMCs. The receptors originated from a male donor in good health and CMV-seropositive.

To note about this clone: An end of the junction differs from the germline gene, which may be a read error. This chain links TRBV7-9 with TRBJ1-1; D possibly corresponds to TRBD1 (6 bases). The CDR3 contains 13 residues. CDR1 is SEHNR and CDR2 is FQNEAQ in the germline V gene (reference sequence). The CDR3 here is CASSVAGASEAFF. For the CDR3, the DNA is TGTGCCAGCAGCGTAGCAGGGGCGTCCGAAGCTTTCTTT.

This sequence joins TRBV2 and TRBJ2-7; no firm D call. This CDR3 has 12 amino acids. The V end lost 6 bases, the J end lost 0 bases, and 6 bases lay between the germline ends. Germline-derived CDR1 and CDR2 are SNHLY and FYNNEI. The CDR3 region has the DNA TGTGCCAGCAGCCCACACTCCTACGAGCAGTACTTC. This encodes CASSPHSYEQYF.

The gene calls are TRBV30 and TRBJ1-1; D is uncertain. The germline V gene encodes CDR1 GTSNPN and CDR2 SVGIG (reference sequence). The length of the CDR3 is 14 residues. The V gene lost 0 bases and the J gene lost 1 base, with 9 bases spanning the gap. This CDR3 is CAWSVSNGNTEAFF. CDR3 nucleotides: TGTGCCTGGAGTGTGTCTAACGGGAACACTGAAGCTTTCTTT. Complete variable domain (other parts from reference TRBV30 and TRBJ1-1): SQTIHQWPATLVQPVGSPLSLECTVEGTSNPNLYWYRQAAGRGLQLLFYSVGIGQISSEVPQNLSASRPQDRQFILSSKKLLLSDSGFYLCAWSVSNGNTEAFFGQGTRLTVV.

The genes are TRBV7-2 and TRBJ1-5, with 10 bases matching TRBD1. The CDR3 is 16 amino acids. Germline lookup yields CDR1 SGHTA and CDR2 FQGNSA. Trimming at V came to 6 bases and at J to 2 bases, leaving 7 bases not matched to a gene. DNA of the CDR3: TGTGCCAGCAGTTCCTGGACAGGGGGAGGCAATCAGCCCCAGCATTTT. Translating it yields CASSSWTGGGNQPQHF.

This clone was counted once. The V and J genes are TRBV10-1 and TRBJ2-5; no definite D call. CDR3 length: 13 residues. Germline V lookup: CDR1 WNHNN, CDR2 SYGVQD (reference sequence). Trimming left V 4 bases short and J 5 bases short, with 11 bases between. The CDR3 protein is CASSGASSETQYF. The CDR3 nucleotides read TGCGCCAGCAGTGGGGCCAGTTCGGAGACCCAGTACTTC.

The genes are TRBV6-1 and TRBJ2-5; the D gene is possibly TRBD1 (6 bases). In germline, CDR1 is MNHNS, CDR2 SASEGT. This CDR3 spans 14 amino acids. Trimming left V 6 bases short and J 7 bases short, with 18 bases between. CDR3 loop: CASSPGTLGATQYF. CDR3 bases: TGTGCCAGCAGCCCCGGGACCCTGGGGGCGACCCAGTACTTC.

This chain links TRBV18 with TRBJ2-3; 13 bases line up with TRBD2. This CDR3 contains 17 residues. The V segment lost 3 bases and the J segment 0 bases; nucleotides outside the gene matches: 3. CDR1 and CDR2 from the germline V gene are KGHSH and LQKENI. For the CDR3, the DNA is TGTGCCAGCTCACCGCGGACTAGCGGGGGAAGCACAGATACGCAGTATTTT. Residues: CASSPRTSGGSTDTQYF.

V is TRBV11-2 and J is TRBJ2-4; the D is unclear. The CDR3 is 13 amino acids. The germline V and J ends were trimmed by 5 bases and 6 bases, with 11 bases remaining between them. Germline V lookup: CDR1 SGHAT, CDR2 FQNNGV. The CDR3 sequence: CASSRRFGNIQYF. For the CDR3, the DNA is TGTGCCAGCAGCCGCCGTTTCGGAAACATTCAGTACTTC.

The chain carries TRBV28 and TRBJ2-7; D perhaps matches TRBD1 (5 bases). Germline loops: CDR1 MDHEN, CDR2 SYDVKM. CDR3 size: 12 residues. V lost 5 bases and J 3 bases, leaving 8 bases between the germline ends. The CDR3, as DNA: TGTGCCAGCAGTCAGGGCGGCTACGAGCAGTACTTC. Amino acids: CASSQGGYEQYF.

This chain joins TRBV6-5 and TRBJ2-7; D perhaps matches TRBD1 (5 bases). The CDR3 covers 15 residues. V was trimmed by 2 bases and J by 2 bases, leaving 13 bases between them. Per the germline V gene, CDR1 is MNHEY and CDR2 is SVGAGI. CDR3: CASSYGDSRTYEQYF. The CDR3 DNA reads TGTGCCAGCAGTTACGGCGACAGCAGAACCTACGAGCAGTACTTC.

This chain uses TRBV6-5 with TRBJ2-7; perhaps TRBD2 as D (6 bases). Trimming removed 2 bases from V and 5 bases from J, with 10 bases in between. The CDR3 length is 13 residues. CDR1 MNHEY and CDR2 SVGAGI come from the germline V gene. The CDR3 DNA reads TGTGCCAGCAGTTACGGAGGGATCAACGAGCAGTACTTC. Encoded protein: CASSYGGINEQYF.

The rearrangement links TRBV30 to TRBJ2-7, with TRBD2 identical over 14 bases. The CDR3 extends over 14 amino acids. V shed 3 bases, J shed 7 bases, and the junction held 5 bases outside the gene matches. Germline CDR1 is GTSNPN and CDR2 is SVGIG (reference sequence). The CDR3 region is CAWSRTSGGIEQYF. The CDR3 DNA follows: TGTGCCTGGAGCCGGACTAGCGGGGGGATTGAGCAGTACTTC.

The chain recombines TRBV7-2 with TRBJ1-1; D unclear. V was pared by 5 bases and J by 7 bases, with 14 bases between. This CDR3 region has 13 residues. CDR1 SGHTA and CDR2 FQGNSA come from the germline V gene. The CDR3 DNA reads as TGTGCCAGCAGCCTATGGTCTATTCTTGAAGCTTTCTTT. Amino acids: CASSLWSILEAFF. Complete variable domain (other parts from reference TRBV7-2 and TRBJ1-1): GAGVSQSPSNKVTEKGKDVELRCDPISGHTALYWYRQSLGQGLEFLIYFQGNSAPDKSGLPSDRFSAERTGGSVSTLTIQRTQQEDSAVYLCASSLWSILEAFFGQGTRLTVV.

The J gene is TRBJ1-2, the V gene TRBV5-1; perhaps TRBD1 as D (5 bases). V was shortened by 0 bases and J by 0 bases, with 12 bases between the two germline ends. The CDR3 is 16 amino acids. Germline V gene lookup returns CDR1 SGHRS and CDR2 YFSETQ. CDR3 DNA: TGCGCCAGCAGCTTGGTCGACAGCGTTGCTAACTATGGCTACACCTTC. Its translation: CASSLVDSVANYGYTF.

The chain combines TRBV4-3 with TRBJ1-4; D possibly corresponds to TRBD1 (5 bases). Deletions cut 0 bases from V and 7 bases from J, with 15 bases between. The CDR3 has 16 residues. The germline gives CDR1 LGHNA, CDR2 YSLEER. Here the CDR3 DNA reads TGCGCCAGCAGCCAAGAATTGGCAAGGGGAGGTGAAAAACTGTTTTTT. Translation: CASSQELARGGEKLFF.

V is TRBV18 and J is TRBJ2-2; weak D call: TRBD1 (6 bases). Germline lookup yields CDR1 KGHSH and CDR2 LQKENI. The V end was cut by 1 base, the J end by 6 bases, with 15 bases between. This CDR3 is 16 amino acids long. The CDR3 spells CASSPRVNRDAGELFF. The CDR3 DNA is TGTGCCAGCTCACCACGGGTTAACAGGGACGCCGGGGAGCTGTTTTTT. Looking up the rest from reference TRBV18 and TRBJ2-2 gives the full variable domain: NAGVMQNPRHLVRRRGQEARLRCSPMKGHSHVYWYRQLPEEGLKFMVYLQKENIIDESGMPKERFSAEFPKEGPSILRIQQVVRGDSAAYFCASSPRVNRDAGELFFGEGSRLTVL.

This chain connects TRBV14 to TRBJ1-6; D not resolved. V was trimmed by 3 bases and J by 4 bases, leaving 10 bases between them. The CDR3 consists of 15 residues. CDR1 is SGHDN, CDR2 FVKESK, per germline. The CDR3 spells CASSQREQYNSPLHF. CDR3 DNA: TGTGCCAGCAGCCAGCGGGAACAGTATAATTCACCCCTCCACTTT.

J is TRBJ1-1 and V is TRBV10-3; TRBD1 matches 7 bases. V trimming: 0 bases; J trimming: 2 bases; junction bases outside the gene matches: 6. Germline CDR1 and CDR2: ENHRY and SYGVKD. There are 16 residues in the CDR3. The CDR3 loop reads CAISESEGASNTEAFF. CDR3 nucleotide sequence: TGTGCCATCAGTGAGTCTGAGGGGGCCAGCAACACTGAAGCTTTCTTT.